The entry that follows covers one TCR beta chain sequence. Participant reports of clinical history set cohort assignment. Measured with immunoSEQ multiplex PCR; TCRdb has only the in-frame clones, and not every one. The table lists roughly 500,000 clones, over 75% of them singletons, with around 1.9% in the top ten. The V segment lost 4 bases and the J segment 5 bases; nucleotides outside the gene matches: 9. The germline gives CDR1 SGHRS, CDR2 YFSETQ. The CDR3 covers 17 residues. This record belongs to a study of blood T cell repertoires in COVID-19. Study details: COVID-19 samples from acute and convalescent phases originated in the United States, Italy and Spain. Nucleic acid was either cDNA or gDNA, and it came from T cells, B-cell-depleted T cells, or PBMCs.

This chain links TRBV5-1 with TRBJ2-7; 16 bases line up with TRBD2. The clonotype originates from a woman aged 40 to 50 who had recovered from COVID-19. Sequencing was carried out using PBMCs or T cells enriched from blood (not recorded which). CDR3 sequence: CASSPDGTSGRAHEQYF. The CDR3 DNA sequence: TGCGCCAGCAGCCCTGACGGGACTAGCGGGAGGGCCCACGAGCAGTACTTC. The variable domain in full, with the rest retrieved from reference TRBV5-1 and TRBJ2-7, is KAGVTQTPRYLIKTRGQQVTLSCSPISGHRSVSWYQQTPGQGLQFLFEYFSETQRNKGNFPGRFSGRQFSNSRSEMNVSTLELGDSALYLCASSPDGTSGRAHEQYFGPGTRLTVT.